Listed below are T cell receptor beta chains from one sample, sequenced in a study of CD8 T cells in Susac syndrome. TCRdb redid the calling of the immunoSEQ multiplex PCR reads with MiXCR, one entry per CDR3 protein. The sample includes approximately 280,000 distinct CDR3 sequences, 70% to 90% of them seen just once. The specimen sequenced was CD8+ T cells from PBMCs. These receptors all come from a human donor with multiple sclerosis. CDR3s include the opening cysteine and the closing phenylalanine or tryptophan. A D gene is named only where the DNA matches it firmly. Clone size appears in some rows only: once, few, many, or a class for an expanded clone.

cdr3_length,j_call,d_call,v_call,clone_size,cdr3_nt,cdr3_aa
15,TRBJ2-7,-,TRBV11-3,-,TGTGCCAGCAGCTTGATCAGGGGCGCGGGTGGCGAGCAGTACTTC,CASSLIRGAGGEQYF
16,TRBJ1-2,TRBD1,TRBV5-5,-,TGTGCCAGCAGCTTGTGGGGAGAGACAGGGAACTATGGCTACACCTTC,CASSLWGETGNYGYTF
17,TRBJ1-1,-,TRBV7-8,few,TGTGCCAGCAGCTTAGGGATGAACAGCCCAACGAACACTGAAGCTTTCTTT,CASSLGMNSPTNTEAFF
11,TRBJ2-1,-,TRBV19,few,TGTGCCAGTAGTATAGGCAATGAGCAGTTCTTC,CASSIGNEQFF
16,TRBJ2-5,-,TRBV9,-,TGTGCCAGCAGCTCCGAGGGGGTAATGGGTAGAGAGACCCAGTACTTC,CASSSEGVMGRETQYF
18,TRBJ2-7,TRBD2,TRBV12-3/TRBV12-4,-,TGTGCCAGCAGTTCACCCCCCGTTGGACTAGCGGGTACCTACGAGCAGTACTTC,CASSSPPVGLAGTYEQYF
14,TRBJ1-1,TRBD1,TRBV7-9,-,TGTGCCAGCAGGGCGGGACAGGGGATCGGGGAAGCTTTCTTT,CASRAGQGIGEAFF
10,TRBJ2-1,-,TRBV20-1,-,TGCAGTGCTAGCTATGGCGAGCAGTTCTTC,CSASYGEQFF
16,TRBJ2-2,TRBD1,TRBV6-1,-,TGTGCCAGCAGTAAGGGACAGGGGAGAGACACCGGGGAGCTGTTTTTT,CASSKGQGRDTGELFF
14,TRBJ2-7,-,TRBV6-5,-,TGTGCCAGCAGTTACGTCTCGGGTCTAAGCGAGCAGTACTTC,CASSYVSGLSEQYF
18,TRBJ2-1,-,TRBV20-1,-,TGCAGTGCTAGAGCGTACCGGGAACTCTCCAGCTCCTACAATGAGCAGTTCTTC,CSARAYRELSSSYNEQFF
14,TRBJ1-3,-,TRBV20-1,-,TGCAGTGCTAGAGATCAAGGTTCTGGAAACACCATATATTTT,CSARDQGSGNTIYF